This T cell receptor (beta chain) was sequenced during a study of PD-L1 blockade in urothelial cancer. The wider study: Blood was evaluated 3 weeks (second dose) and 6 weeks after therapy began.

Time point denoted: pretreatment peripheral blood. There are 14 residues in the CDR3. Germline CDR1 is SGHAT and CDR2 is FQNNGV. Trimming cost V 6 bases and J 2 bases; bases outside gene matches: 7. The data were produced by immunoSEQ multiplex PCR, yet TCRdb's version contains in-frame clones alone and is incomplete. The sample lists roughly 100,000 clones, more than 80% seen once, with roughly 0.97% in the top ten. The TCR originated in a woman older than 75 with urothelial cancer. The chain links TRBV11-2 to TRBJ2-7; TRBD2 matches at 7 bases. The sample in question was PBMCs, obtained around atezolizumab (anti-PD-L1) treatment. The CDR3 DNA follows: TGTGCCAGCAGGCCGGGGGGTAATACCTACGAGCAGTACTTC. It translates to CASRPGGNTYEQYF.